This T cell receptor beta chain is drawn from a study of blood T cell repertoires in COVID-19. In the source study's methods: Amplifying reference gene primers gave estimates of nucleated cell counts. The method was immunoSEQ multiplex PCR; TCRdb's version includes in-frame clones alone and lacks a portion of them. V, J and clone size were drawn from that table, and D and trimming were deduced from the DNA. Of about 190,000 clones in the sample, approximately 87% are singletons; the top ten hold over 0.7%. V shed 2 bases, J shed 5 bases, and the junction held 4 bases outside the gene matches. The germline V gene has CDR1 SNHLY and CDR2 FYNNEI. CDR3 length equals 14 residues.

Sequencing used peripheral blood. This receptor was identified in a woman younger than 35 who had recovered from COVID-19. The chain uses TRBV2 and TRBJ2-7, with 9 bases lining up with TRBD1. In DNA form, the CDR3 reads TGTGCCAGCAGTGAATGGACAGGGGATCACGAGCAGTACGTC. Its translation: CASSEWTGDHEQYV.